This TCR beta chain was retrieved from a study of blood T cell repertoires in COVID-19. For the study at large: Acute-phase and convalescent COVID-19 samples originated in the United States, Italy and Spain. Nucleic acid was either cDNA or gDNA, and it came from T cells, B-cell-depleted T cells, or PBMCs.

CDR3 size: 16 residues. Per germline, CDR1 LGHNA and CDR2 YSLEER. J was trimmed by 2 bases and V by 1 base; bases with no gene match: 6. Original handling: Estimated nucleated cell counts came from reference gene primer amplification. Method: immunoSEQ multiplex PCR; TCRdb's copy keeps in-frame clones and lacks some. Clonal size and the V and J genes are those of that table, whereas D and trimming came from the DNA. The table lists about 44,000 clones, 89% of them singletons. Sequenced: peripheral blood. J is TRBJ2-3 and V is TRBV4-3, with 7 bases lining up with TRBD1. This TCR was sampled from a man between 65 and 85 years old with active COVID-19. CDR3 DNA: TGCGCCAGCAGCCAAGCGAGGGGGCGCATCACAGATACGCAGTATTTT. Encoded protein: CASSQARGRITDTQYF.